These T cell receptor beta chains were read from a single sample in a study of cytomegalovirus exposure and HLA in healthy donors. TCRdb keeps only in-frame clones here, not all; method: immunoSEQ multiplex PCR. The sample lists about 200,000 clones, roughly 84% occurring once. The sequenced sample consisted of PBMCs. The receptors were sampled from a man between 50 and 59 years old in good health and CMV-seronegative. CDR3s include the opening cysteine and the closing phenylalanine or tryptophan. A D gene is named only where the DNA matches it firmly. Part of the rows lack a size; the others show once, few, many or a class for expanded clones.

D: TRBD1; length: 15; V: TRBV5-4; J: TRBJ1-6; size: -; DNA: TGTGCCAGCAGCGCGACGGGGACAGTGAATTCACCCCTCCACTTT; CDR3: CASSATGTVNSPLHF
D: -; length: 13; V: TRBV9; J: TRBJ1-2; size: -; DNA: TGTGCCAGCAGCGACCATTCCAGGGCTGGCTACACCTTC; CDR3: CASSDHSRAGYTF
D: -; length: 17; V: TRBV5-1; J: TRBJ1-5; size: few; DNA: TGCGCCAGCAGCTTGGGACCGACAGGCCTTAGCAATCAGCCCCAGCATTTT; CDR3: CASSLGPTGLSNQPQHF
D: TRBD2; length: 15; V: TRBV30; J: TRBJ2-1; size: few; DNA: TGTGCCTGGAGTCACCTAGCGGGAGGCGAAAGTGAGCAGTTCTTC; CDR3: CAWSHLAGGESEQFF
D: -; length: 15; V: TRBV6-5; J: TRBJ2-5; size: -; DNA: TGTGCCAGCAGTTACCCGTCATCCAAGGGGGAGACCCAGTACTTC; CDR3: CASSYPSSKGETQYF
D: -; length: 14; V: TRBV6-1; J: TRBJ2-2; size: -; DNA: TGTGCCAGCAGTGGCCAGGCGAACACCGGGGAGCTGTTTTTT; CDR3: CASSGQANTGELFF
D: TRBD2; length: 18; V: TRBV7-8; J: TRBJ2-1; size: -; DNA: TGTGCCAGCAGACGGTCTAGGCTAGCGGAAATCTCCTACAATGAGCAGTTCTTC; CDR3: CASRRSRLAEISYNEQFF
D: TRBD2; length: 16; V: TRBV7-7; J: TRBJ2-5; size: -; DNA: TGTGCCAGCAGCTCAGGAGCTAGCGGGAGCCAAGAGACCCAGTACTTC; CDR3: CASSSGASGSQETQYF
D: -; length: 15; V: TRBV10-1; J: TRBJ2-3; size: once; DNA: TGCGCCAGCAGTGATTATGCGGCAAGCACAGATACGCAGTATTTT; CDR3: CASSDYAASTDTQYF
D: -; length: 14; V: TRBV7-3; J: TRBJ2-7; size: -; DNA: TGTGCCAGCAGCTCAACAGGGAGGGGGACCGAGCAGTACTTC; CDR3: CASSSTGRGTEQYF
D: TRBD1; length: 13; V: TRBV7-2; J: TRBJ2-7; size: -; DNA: TGTGCCAGCAGCTTAGTAGGGGGCGGAGAGCAGTACTTC; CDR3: CASSLVGGGEQYF
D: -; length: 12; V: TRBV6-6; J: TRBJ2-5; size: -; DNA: TGTGCCAGCAGCCTTTCTCAGGAGACCCAGTACTTC; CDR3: CASSLSQETQYF
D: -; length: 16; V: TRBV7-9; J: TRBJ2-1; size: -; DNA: TGTGCCAGCAGCTTAGTTGGCGGGCCCTCCTACAATGAGCAGTTCTTC; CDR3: CASSLVGGPSYNEQFF
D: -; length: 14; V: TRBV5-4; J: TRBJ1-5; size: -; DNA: TGTGCCAGCAAAGACCAGGGTAGCAATCAGCCCCAGCATTTT; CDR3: CASKDQGSNQPQHF
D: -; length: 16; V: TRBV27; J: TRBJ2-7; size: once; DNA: TGTGCCAGCAGGCTTAATCTCCAGCGTAGGCCCTACGAGCAGTACTTC; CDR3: CASRLNLQRRPYEQYF
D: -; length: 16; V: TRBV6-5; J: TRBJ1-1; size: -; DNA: TGTGCCAGCAGTTCCGGACGGGGGGCCAAGAACACTGAAGCTTTCTTT; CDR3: CASSSGRGAKNTEAFF
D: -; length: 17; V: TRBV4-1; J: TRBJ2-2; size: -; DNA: TGCGCCAGCAGCCAATCCTTAGCCGGCCGAGGCACCGGGGAGCTGTTTTTT; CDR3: CASSQSLAGRGTGELFF
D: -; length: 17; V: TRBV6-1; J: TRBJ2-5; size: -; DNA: TGTGCCAGCAGTGAAGGACACGGTGGCAGGCCCCAAGAGACCCAGTACTTC; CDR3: CASSEGHGGRPQETQYF
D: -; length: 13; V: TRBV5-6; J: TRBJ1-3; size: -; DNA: TGTGCCAGCAGCTTCGGTATTCTTGACACCATATATTTT; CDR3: CASSFGILDTIYF
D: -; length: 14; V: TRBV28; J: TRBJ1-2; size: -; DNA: TGTGCCAGCAGAACAGCAAGGGGGAACTATGGCTACACCTTC; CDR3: CASRTARGNYGYTF
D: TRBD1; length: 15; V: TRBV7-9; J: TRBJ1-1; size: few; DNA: TGTGCCAGCAGCGCAGGACAGGGGATGAACACTGAAGCTTTCTTT; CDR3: CASSAGQGMNTEAFF
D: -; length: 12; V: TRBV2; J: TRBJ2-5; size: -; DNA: TGTGCCACCGGTCTGAGAGGAGAGACCCAGTACTTC; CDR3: CATGLRGETQYF